The 27 T cell receptor beta chains given below trace back to one sample, sequenced in a study of cytomegalovirus exposure and HLA in healthy donors. Amplification used 60 Vbeta primers and 13 Jbeta primers. TCRdb keeps only in-frame clones here, not all; method: immunoSEQ multiplex PCR. The repertoire holds about 120,000 clones, with under 90% as singletons. The sequenced sample was PBMCs. These receptors originate from a woman between 40 and 55 years old in good health and CMV-seronegative.

The CDR3 sequence is CASSQGTGSLGYGYTF. The CDR3 coding sequence is TGCGCCAGCAGCCAGGGGACAGGGTCTTTAGGCTATGGCTACACCTTC. This sequence joins TRBV4-1 and TRBJ1-2, with 9 bases aligning to TRBD1. CDR3 length: 16 residues. Germline-derived CDR1 and CDR2 are MGHRA and YSYEKL. V was pared by 3 bases and J by 4 bases, with 9 bases of the junction left unmatched.

This sequence joins TRBV5-1 and TRBJ2-5, with 7 positions matching TRBD1. Trimming at V came to 0 bases and at J to 2 bases, leaving 1 base not matched to a gene. The germline V gene encodes CDR1 SGHRS and CDR2 YFSETQ. The CDR3 has 14 residues. For the CDR3, the DNA is TGCGCCAGCAGCTTGGTGGGACAGCAAGAGACCCAGTACTTC. Amino acids: CASSLVGQQETQYF. Supplemented by reference TRBV5-1 and TRBJ2-5, the full variable domain reads KAGVTQTPRYLIKTRGQQVTLSCSPISGHRSVSWYQQTPGQGLQFLFEYFSETQRNKGNFPGRFSGRQFSNSRSEMNVSTLELGDSALYLCASSLVGQQETQYFGPGTRLLVL.

The rearrangement links TRBV19 to TRBJ1-2; D not certain. Germline V gene lookup returns CDR1 LNHDA and CDR2 SQIVND (reference sequence). V was trimmed by 6 bases and J by 1 base, leaving 9 bases between them. The CDR3 is 13 amino acids. The CDR3 coding sequence is TGTGCCAGTAGCGCAGGCTATAACTATGGCTACACCTTC. Translated: CASSAGYNYGYTF.

The V call is TRBV4-1, the J call TRBJ2-7, with 10 positions matching TRBD1. Germline V gene data show CDR1 as MGHRA and CDR2 as YSYEKL. The CDR3 extends over 15 amino acids. V trimming: 2 bases; J trimming: 2 bases; junction bases outside the gene matches: 3. CDR3 sequence: CASSQSTGGPYEQYF. As DNA, the CDR3 is TGCGCCAGCAGCCAATCGACAGGGGGCCCCTACGAGCAGTACTTC.

This clone has only one observation. Compared with germline, one end of the junction differs, possibly owing to a read error. The chain employs TRBV7-9 and TRBJ2-1; D call uncertain. The CDR3 has 11 amino acids. From germline, CDR1 is SEHNR and CDR2 FQNEAQ (reference sequence). The CDR3 bases are TGTTCCAGCAGCTTACCCCGCCCGGAGTTCTTC. This encodes CSSSLPRPEFF.

The chain links TRBV9 to TRBJ1-1, with 10 nucleotides matching TRBD1. The V gene end was trimmed by 3 bases and the J gene end by 1 base; junction bases not matched to a gene: 6. Per the germline V gene, CDR1 is SGDLS and CDR2 is YYNGEE. The CDR3 loop spans 16 amino acids. The CDR3: CASSAWDRGSNTEAFF. CDR3 DNA: TGTGCCAGCAGCGCCTGGGACAGGGGCTCGAACACTGAAGCTTTCTTT.

The rearrangement joins TRBV19 to TRBJ2-1; D remains unclear. CDR1 is LNHDA and CDR2 is SQIVND in the germline V gene (reference sequence). Trimming cost V 5 bases and J 0 bases, with 8 bases left between them. This CDR3 spans 14 amino acids. Written as DNA, the CDR3 is TGTGCCAGTAGTCGGGTCAGCTCCTACAATGAGCAGTTCTTC. Amino acids: CASSRVSSYNEQFF.

The chain joins TRBV2 to TRBJ1-1; D is ambiguous. Germline V CDR1 and CDR2: SNHLY, FYNNEI. The CDR3 has 12 amino acids. Trimming left V 2 bases short and J 2 bases short, with 3 bases between. CDR3: CASSEPNTEAFF. Here the CDR3 DNA reads TGTGCCAGCAGTGAACCAAACACTGAAGCTTTCTTT. The whole variable domain, remainder taken from reference TRBV2 and TRBJ1-1, is EPEVTQTPSHQVTQMGQEVILRCVPISNHLYFYWYRQILGQKVEFLVSFYNNEISEKSEIFDDQFSVERPDGSNFTLKIRSTKLEDSAMYFCASSEPNTEAFFGQGTRLTVV.

This clone has a single count. The chain is built from TRBV10-3 and TRBJ2-1; 10 bases fit TRBD2. CDR3 length equals 18 residues. J lost 0 bases, V lost 4 bases, and 9 bases had no gene match. Germline V lookup: CDR1 ENHRY, CDR2 SYGVKD. The CDR3 region has the DNA TGTGCCATCAGTGGGTATACTAGCGGGGTCCACTCCTACAATGAGCAGTTCTTC. Translation gives CAISGYTSGVHSYNEQFF.

The chain recombines TRBV27 with TRBJ2-2; 10 nucleotides line up with TRBD1. CDR1 and CDR2 (germline): MNHEY, SMNVEV (reference sequence). V was clipped by 8 bases and J by 5 bases; unmatched bases: 17. This CDR3 contains 18 residues. In DNA, the CDR3 is TGTGCCAGCCAACGGACCGTGACAGGGGGCGTGAAGACCGGGGAGCTGTTTTTT. Its translation: CASQRTVTGGVKTGELFF.

This chain connects TRBV18 to TRBJ2-7, with 11 positions matching TRBD1. The V segment lost 4 bases and the J segment 2 bases; nucleotides outside the gene matches: 10. Germline CDR1 KGHSH, CDR2 LQKENI. The CDR3 runs to 17 residues. This CDR3 is CASSHTERTGGPYEQYF. Here the CDR3 DNA reads TGTGCCAGCTCACACACAGAGAGGACAGGGGGCCCCTACGAGCAGTACTTC.

This chain links TRBV5-1 with TRBJ1-3, with 7 bases identical to TRBD1. V dropped 4 bases and J dropped 4; count of bases not matched to a gene: 11. The germline gives CDR1 SGHRS, CDR2 YFSETQ. CDR3 length: 16 residues. CDR3 amino acids: CASSRKTGTEGNTIYF. CDR3 bases: TGCGCCAGCAGCCGAAAGACCGGGACAGAGGGAAACACCATATATTTT. The full variable domain, completed using reference TRBV5-1 and TRBJ1-3, is KAGVTQTPRYLIKTRGQQVTLSCSPISGHRSVSWYQQTPGQGLQFLFEYFSETQRNKGNFPGRFSGRQFSNSRSEMNVSTLELGDSALYLCASSRKTGTEGNTIYFGEGSWLTVV.

J is TRBJ1-1 and V is TRBV20-1; D is possibly TRBD1 (5 bases). Germline V gives CDR1 DFQATT, CDR2 SNEGSKA (reference sequence). Trimming cost V 4 bases and J 7 bases, with 10 bases left between them. The CDR3 sequence is 11 residues long. The CDR3 loop reads CSATQGIEAFF. The CDR3 DNA sequence: TGCAGTGCTACTCAGGGAATTGAAGCTTTCTTT.

This chain uses TRBV11-3 with TRBJ1-2; 9 nucleotides agree with TRBD1. V gave up 5 bases and J gave up 6 bases; unmatched junction bases: 4. The CDR3 loop spans 13 amino acids. Germline assignment: CDR1 SGHNT and CDR2 YENEEA. CDR3 bases: TGTGCCAGCAGCGCGGGACAGGGCGATGGCTACACCTTC. Its protein product is CASSAGQGDGYTF.

A few counts support this clone. The chain couples TRBV30 to TRBJ1-1, with D possibly matching TRBD1 (6 bases). The CDR3 covers 13 residues. Trimming left V 3 bases short and J 1 base short, with 9 bases between. Looked up from germline, CDR1 is GTSNPN and CDR2 is SVGIG (reference sequence). The CDR3 sequence: CAWREQGNTEAFF. The CDR3 DNA is TGTGCCTGGAGGGAACAGGGGAACACTGAAGCTTTCTTT.

The CDR3 is CASSLDGTGTLANYGYTF. Written as DNA, the CDR3 is TGTGCCAGCAGCTTAGACGGGACAGGGACGTTAGCTAACTATGGCTACACCTTC. The rearrangement joins TRBV7-2 to TRBJ1-2, with 9 bases lining up with TRBD1. Germline V gene lookup returns CDR1 SGHTA and CDR2 FQGNSA. The CDR3 is 18 residues long. The V gene end was trimmed by 1 base and the J gene end by 0 bases; junction bases not matched to a gene: 9.

The V gene is TRBV6-1, the J gene TRBJ1-2, with 8 bases lining up with TRBD1. V was pared by 3 bases and J by 9 bases, with 9 bases of the junction left unmatched. Germline CDR1 MNHNS, CDR2 SASEGT. The CDR3 runs to 14 residues. CDR3 protein: CASSELWGQDRYTF. The CDR3 nucleotides read TGTGCCAGCAGTGAGCTTTGGGGACAGGATCGCTACACCTTC.

This chain links TRBV4-1 with TRBJ2-2; D is undetermined. The CDR3 is made up of 16 amino acids. Germline V gene data show CDR1 as MGHRA and CDR2 as YSYEKL. Trimming cost V 0 bases and J 0 bases, with 8 bases left between them. CDR3 sequence: CASSQEGRTNTGELFF. CDR3 nucleotide sequence: TGCGCCAGCAGCCAAGAGGGCAGGACGAACACCGGGGAGCTGTTTTTT.

V usage is TRBV28 and J usage is TRBJ2-7; weak D call: TRBD1 (6 bases). This CDR3 comprises 14 residues. V lost 3 bases and J 2 bases, leaving 11 bases between the germline ends. Germline V gives CDR1 MDHEN, CDR2 SYDVKM. The CDR3 DNA follows: TGTGCCAGCAGTTTTTTTAGGGGGACCTACGAGCAGTACTTC. As protein: CASSFFRGTYEQYF.

The table lists this clone with a count of one. The rearrangement links TRBV5-4 to TRBJ2-1, with D possibly TRBD2 on 5 matching bases. Germline loops: CDR1 SGHNT, CDR2 YYREEE (reference sequence). The V gene lost 4 bases and the J gene lost 5 bases, with 16 bases spanning the gap. The CDR3 is 15 amino acids. CDR3 loop: CASSPVPRGDNEQFF. The CDR3 DNA sequence: TGTGCCAGCAGCCCGGTTCCCCGGGGTGACAATGAGCAGTTCTTC.

This clone was counted a few times. The chain carries TRBV6-1 and TRBJ1-1; 8 bases match TRBD1. The CDR3 sequence is 16 residues long. Unmatched junction bases numbered 4, after V lost 0 bases and J lost 1 base. Looked up from germline, CDR1 is MNHNS and CDR2 is SASEGT. The CDR3 bases are TGTGCCAGCAGTGAAGCTGCCGGGACAGGGAACACTGAAGCTTTCTTT. Translation: CASSEAAGTGNTEAFF.

The chain couples TRBV4-2 to TRBJ2-1; TRBD2 agrees at 11 bases. This CDR3 contains 17 residues. Germline V gene lookup returns CDR1 LGHNA and CDR2 YNFKEQ. The J segment lost 5 bases and the V segment lost 4 bases, leaving 10 bases of the junction unmatched. CDR3 region: CASSRQSTSGTNNEQFF. DNA of the CDR3: TGTGCCAGCAGCCGCCAATCGACTAGCGGGACAAACAATGAGCAGTTCTTC.

J is TRBJ2-7 and V is TRBV25-1; no reliable D call. Germline CDR1 MGHDK, CDR2 SYGVNS. The CDR3 spans 11 residues. V lost 6 bases, J lost 2 bases, and 5 bases lay in between. The CDR3 loop reads CASSRTYEQYF. Here the CDR3 DNA reads TGTGCCAGCAGCAGGACCTACGAGCAGTACTTC.

This chain uses TRBV19 with TRBJ1-5; the match to TRBD1 covers 9 bases. Germline V CDR1 and CDR2: LNHDA, SQIVND (reference sequence). The CDR3 has 17 amino acids. Losses at the gene ends were 5 bases for V and 0 bases for J; bases not matched to a gene: 8. The CDR3 loop reads CASSATTGGHSNQPQHF. In DNA form, the CDR3 reads TGTGCCAGTAGTGCCACGACAGGGGGTCATAGCAATCAGCCCCAGCATTTT.

This chain connects TRBV6-5 to TRBJ2-5, with a tentative D call TRBD1 (6 bases). Per the germline V gene, CDR1 is MNHEY and CDR2 is SVGAGI. V was pared by 2 bases and J by 9 bases, with 7 bases between. This CDR3 region has 11 residues. This CDR3 is CASSYTGSQYF. The CDR3 DNA is TGTGCCAGCAGTTACACAGGGTCCCAGTACTTC.

The V call is TRBV15, the J call TRBJ2-1; no reliable D call. The CDR3 has 15 amino acids. Germline V gives CDR1 LNHNV, CDR2 YYDKDF (reference sequence). V gave up 8 bases and J gave up 5 bases, with 19 bases separating them. The CDR3 DNA follows: TGTGCCACCCAATACAACACAGCTCCAAACAATGAGCAGTTCTTC. It translates to CATQYNTAPNNEQFF.

The chain recombines TRBV28 with TRBJ1-5, with TRBD1 matching over 7 bases. The germline V gene encodes CDR1 MDHEN and CDR2 SYDVKM. V shed 7 bases, J shed 0 bases, and the junction held 3 bases outside the gene matches. The CDR3 consists of 14 residues. The CDR3 sequence is CASIRQGSNQPQHF. CDR3 nucleotides: TGTGCCAGCATCCGACAGGGTAGCAATCAGCCCCAGCATTTT.